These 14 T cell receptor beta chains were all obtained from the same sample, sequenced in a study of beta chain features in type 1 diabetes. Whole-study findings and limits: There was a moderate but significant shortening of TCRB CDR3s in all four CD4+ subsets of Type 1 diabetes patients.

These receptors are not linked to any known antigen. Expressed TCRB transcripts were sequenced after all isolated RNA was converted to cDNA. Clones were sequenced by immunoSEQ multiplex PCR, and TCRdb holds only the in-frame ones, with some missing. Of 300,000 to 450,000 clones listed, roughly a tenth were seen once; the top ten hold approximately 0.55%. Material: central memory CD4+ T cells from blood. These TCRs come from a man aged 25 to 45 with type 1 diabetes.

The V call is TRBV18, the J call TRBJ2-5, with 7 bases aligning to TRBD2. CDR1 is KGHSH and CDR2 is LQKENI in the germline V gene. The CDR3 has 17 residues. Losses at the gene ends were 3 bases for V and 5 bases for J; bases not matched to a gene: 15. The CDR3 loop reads CASSPTKETFGGETQYF. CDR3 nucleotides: TGTGCCAGCTCACCTACGAAGGAGACATTCGGGGGGGAGACCCAGTACTTC.

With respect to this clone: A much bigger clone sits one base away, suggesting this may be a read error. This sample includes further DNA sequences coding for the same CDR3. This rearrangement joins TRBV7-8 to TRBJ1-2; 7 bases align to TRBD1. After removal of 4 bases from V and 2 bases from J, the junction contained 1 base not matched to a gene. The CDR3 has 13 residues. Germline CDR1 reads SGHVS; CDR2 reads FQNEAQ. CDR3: CASSSGQNYGYTF. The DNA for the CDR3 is TGTGCCAGCAGCTCGGGACAGAACTATGGCTACACCTTC.

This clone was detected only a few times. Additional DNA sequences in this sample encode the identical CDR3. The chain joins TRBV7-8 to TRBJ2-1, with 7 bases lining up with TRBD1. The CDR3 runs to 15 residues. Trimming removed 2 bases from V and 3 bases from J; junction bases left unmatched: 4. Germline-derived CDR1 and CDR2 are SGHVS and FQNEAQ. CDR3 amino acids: CASSLRQGGYNEQFF. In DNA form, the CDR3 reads TGTGCCAGCAGCTTACGACAGGGTGGCTACAATGAGCAGTTCTTC. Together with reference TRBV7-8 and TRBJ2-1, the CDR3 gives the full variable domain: GAGVSQSPRYKVAKRGQDVALRCDPISGHVSLFWYQQALGQGPEFLTYFQNEAQLDKSGLPSDRFFAERPEGSVSTLKIQRTQQEDSAVYLCASSLRQGGYNEQFFGPGTRLTVL.

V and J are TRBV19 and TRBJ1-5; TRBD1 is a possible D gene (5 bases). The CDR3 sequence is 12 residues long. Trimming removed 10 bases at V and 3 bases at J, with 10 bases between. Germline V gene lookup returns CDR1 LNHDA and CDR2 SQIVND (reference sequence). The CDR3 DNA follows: TGTGCCACCCGGGGGGACAATCAGCCCCAGCATTTT. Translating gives CATRGDNQPQHF.

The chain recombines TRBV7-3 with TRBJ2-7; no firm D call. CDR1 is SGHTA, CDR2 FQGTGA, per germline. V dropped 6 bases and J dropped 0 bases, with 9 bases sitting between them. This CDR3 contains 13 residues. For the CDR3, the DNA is TGTGCCAGCAGGACCTTTAGCTCCTACGAGCAGTACTTC. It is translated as CASRTFSSYEQYF.

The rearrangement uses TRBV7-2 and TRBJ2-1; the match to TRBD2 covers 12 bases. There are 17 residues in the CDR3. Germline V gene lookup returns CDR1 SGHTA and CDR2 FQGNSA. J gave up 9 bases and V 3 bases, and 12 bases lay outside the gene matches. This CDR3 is CASSFIPTSGGKGEQFF. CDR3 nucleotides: TGTGCCAGCAGCTTTATCCCCACTAGCGGGGGGAAAGGTGAGCAGTTCTTC.

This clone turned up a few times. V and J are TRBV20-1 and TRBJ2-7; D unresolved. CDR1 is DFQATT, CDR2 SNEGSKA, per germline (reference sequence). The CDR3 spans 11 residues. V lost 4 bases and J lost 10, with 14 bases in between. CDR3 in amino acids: CSANYGQRQYF. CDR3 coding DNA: TGCAGTGCTAATTACGGCCAGCGCCAGTACTTC.

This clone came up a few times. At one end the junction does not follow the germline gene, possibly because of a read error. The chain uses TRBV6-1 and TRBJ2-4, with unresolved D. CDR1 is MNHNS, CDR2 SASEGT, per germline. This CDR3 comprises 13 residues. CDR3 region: CATSGLAKNIQYF. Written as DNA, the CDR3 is TGTGCCACCAGTGGCCTAGCCAAAAACATTCAGTACTTC.

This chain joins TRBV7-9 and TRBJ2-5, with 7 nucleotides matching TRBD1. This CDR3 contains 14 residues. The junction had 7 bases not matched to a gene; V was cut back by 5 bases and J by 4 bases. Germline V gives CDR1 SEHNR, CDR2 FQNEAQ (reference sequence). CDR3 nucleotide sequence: TGTGCCAGCAGCCGAGGACAGGATCGAGAGACCCAGTACTTC. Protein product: CASSRGQDRETQYF.

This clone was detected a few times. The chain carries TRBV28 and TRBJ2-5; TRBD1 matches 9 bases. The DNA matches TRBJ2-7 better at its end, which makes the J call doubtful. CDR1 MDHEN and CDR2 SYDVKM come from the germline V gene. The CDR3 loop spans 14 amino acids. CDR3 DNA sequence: TGTGCCAGCAGGGGACAGGGCTACTCCTACGAGCAGTACTTC. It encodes CASRGQGYSYEQYF.

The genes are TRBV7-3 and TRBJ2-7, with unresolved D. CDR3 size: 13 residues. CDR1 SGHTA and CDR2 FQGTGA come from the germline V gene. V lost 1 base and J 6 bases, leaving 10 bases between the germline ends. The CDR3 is CASSLNVESEQYF. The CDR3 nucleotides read TGTGCCAGCAGCTTAAACGTGGAATCCGAGCAGTACTTC. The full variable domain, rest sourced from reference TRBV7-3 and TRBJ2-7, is GAGVSQTPSNKVTEKGKYVELRCDPISGHTALYWYRQSLGQGPEFLIYFQGTGAADDSGLPNDRFFAVRPEGSVSTLKIQRTERGDSAVYLCASSLNVESEQYFGPGTRLTVT.

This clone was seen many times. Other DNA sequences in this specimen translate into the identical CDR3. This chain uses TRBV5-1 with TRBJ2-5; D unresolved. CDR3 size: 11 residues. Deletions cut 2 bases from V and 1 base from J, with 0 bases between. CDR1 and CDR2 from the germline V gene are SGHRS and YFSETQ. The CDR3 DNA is TGCGCCAGCAGCTTCCAAGAGACCCAGTACTTC. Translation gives CASSFQETQYF.

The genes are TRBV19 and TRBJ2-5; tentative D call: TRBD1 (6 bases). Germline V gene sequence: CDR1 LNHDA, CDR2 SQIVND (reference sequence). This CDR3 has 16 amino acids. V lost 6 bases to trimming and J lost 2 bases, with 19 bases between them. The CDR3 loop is CASSTTGSAPQETQYF. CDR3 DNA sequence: TGTGCCAGTAGCACTACAGGGAGCGCGCCGCAAGAGACCCAGTACTTC.

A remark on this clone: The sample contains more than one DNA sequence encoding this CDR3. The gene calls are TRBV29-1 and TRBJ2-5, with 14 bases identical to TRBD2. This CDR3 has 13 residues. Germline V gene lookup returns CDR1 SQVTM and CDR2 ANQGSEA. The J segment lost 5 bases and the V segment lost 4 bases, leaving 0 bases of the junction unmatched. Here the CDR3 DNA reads TGCAGCGTTGGACTAGCGGGAGGGGAGACCCAGTACTTC. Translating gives CSVGLAGGETQYF.